The 6 T cell receptor beta chains below were found in one sample sequenced in a study of T-cell reconstitution after alpha-beta-depleted transplantation in children. Unique molecular identifiers tagged the TCRbeta library. TCRdb redid the calling of the PCR reads with MiXCR, one entry per CDR3 protein. The table shows 380,000 or so distinct CDR3 sequences, with roughly 14% occurring only once. The material was PBMCs, obtained from the stem cell graft. These receptors all come from a human donor who donated a stem cell graft to a child with Fanconi anemia.

The chain carries TRBV10-3 and TRBJ2-7; D might be TRBD1 or TRBD2, each matching 5 bases. Trimming cost V 2 bases and J 3 bases, with 11 bases left between them. This CDR3 contains 14 residues. The germline V gene encodes CDR1 ENHRY and CDR2 SYGVKD. CDR3 bases: TGTGCCATCAGTGAGGGGACCGCTGACTACGAGCAGTACTTC. As protein: CAISEGTADYEQYF.

This clonotype was seen a handful of times. V usage is TRBV5-5 and J usage is TRBJ1-3, with D hard to call. V was trimmed by 4 bases and J by 4 bases, leaving 9 bases between them. The germline gives CDR1 SGHKS, CDR2 YYEKEE (reference sequence). The CDR3 spans 13 residues. This CDR3 reads CASSLREGNTIYF. In DNA form, the CDR3 reads TGTGCCAGCAGCCTCAGAGAAGGAAACACCATATATTTT.

In its sample, this clonotype was seen a few times. V gene TRBV30 combines with J gene TRBJ1-1; tentative D call: TRBD1 (5 bases). Per the germline V gene, CDR1 is GTSNPN and CDR2 is SVGIG (reference sequence). The length of the CDR3 is 11 residues. Deletions cut 7 bases from V and 6 bases from J, with 12 bases between. CDR3 bases: TGTGCCTTAACCCGCAGGGCTGAAGCTTTCTTT. Its protein product is CALTRRAEAFF.

This chain joins TRBV6-6 and TRBJ2-7; D uncertain. Germline CDR1 and CDR2: MNHNY and SVGAGI (reference sequence). V lost 2 bases and J lost 7, with 9 bases in between. The CDR3 contains 12 residues. CDR3 sequence: CASSYNYEEQYF. As DNA, the CDR3 is TGTGCCAGCAGTTACAACTACGAGGAGCAGTACTTC.

The sample holds many counts of this clonotype. V gene TRBV12-3 or TRBV12-4 combines with J gene TRBJ1-1, with D unresolved. Deletions cut 1 base from V and 4 bases from J, with 4 bases between. The CDR3 runs 12 residues. CDR3 nucleotide sequence: TGTGCCAGCAGTTTAGTGAGCACTGAAGCTTTCTTT. This translates into CASSLVSTEAFF.

CDR3 DNA sequence: TGTGCCAGCAGCTTAGTTACAAGTGGGGTTGAGACCCAGTACTTC. Translated: CASSLVTSGVETQYF. V and J are TRBV7-8 and TRBJ2-5; D is unclear. Between the trimmed V and J ends, which lost 1 base and 5 bases, there was a span of 14 bases. The CDR3 has 15 residues. Germline values: CDR1 SGHVS, CDR2 FQNEAQ.